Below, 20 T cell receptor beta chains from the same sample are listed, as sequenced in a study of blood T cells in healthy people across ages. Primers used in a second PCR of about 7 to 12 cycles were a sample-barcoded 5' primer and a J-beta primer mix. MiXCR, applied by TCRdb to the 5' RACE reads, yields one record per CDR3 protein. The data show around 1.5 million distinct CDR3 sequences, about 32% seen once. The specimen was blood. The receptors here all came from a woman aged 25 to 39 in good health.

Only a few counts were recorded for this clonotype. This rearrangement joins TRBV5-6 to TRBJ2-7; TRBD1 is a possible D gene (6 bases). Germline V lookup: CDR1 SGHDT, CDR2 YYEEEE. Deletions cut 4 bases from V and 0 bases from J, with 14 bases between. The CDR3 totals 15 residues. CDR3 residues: CASSDGTISSYEQYF. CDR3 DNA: TGTGCCAGCAGCGACGGGACAATTAGCTCCTACGAGCAGTACTTC.

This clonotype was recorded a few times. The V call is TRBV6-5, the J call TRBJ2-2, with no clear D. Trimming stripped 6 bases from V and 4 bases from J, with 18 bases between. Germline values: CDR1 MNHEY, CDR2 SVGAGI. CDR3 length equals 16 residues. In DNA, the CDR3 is TGTGCCAGCAGCCGAAGACGCACCGCGAGCACCGGGGAGCTGTTTTTT. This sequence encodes CASSRRRTASTGELFF.

Written as DNA, the CDR3 is TGTGCCAGCTCATCTTTCCAGCGGGGGGGCACAGATACGCAGTATTTT. Amino acids: CASSSFQRGGTDTQYF. The V call is TRBV18, the J call TRBJ2-3; 9 bases are shared with TRBD2. Looked up from germline, CDR1 is KGHSH and CDR2 is LQKENI. V gave up 5 bases and J gave up 1 base; unmatched junction bases: 7. CDR3 length equals 16 residues.

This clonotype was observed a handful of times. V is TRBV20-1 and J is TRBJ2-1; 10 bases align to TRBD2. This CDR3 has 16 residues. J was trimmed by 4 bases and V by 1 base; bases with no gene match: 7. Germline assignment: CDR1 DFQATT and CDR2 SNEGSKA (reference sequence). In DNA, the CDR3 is TGCAGTGCTAGAGTGCTAGCGGGAGTCGGGTACAATGAGCAGTTCTTC. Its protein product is CSARVLAGVGYNEQFF.

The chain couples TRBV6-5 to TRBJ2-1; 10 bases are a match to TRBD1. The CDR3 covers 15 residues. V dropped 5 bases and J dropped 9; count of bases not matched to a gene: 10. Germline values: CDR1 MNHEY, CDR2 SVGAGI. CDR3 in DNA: TGTGCCAGCAGTCCGCCTCGGGGACAGGGGCCTGAGCAGTTCTTC. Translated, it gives CASSPPRGQGPEQFF.

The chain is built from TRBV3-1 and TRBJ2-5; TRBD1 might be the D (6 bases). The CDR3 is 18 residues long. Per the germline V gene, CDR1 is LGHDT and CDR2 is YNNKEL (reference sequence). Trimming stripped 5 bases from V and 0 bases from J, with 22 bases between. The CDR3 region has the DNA TGTGCCAGCAGCTCGAGTCAGGGGCCGAGATTGTACCAAGAGACCCAGTACTTC. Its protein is CASSSSQGPRLYQETQYF.

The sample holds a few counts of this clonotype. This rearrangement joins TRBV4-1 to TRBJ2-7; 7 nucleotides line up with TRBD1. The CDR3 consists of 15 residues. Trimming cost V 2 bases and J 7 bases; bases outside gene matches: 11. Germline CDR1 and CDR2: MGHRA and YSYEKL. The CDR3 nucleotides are TGCGCCAGCAGCCAAAACCCTCTAGGGGGCATGGAGCAGTACTTC. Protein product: CASSQNPLGGMEQYF.

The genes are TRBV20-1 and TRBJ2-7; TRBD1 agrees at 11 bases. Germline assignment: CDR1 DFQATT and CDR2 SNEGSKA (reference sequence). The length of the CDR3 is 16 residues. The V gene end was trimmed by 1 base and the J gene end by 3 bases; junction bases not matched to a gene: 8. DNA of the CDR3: TGCAGTGCTAGAGGGCGGCCGGGACAGGGGGACTACGAGCAGTACTTC. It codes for CSARGRPGQGDYEQYF.

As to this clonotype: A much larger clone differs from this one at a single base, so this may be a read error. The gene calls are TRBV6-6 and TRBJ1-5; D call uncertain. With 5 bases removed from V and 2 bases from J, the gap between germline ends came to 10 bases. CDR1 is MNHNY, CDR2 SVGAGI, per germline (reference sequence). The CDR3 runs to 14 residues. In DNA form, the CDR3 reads TGTGCCAGCAGTGATGCCTATGGCAATCAGCCCCAGCATTTT. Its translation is CASSDAYGNQPQHF.

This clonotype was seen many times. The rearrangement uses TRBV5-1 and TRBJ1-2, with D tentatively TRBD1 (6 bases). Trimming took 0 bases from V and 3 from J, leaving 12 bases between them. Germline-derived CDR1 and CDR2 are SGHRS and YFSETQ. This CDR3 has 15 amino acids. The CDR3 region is CASSLDRDGDYGYTF. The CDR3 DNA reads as TGCGCCAGCAGCTTGGACAGGGATGGTGACTATGGCTACACCTTC.

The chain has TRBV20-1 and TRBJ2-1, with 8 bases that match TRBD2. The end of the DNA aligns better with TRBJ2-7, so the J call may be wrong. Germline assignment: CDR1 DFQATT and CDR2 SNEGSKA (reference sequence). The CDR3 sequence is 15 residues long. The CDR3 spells CSARPAGASHNEQYF. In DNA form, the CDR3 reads TGCAGTGCTAGACCAGCGGGAGCTTCGCACAATGAGCAGTACTTC.

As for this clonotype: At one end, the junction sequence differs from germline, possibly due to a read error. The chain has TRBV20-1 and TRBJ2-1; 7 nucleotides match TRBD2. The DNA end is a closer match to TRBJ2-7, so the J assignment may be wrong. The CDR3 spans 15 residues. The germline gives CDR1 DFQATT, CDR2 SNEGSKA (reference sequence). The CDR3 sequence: CGAGGRQSLPYEQYF. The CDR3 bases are TGCGGTGCTGGCGGGAGACAGAGCCTCCCCTACGAGCAGTACTTC.

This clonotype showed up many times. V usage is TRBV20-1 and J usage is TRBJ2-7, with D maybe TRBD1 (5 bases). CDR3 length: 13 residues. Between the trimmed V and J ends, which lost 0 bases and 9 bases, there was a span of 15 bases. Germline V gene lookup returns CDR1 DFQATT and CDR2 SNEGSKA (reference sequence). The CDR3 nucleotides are TGCAGTGCTAGAGAGCCCACAGGTCTAAGGCAGTACTTC. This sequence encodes CSAREPTGLRQYF.

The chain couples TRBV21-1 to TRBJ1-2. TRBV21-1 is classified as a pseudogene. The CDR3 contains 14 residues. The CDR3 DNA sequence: TGTGCCAGCAGCAAAGTTGGCACGGTCTATGGCTACACCTTC. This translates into CASSKVGTVYGYTF.

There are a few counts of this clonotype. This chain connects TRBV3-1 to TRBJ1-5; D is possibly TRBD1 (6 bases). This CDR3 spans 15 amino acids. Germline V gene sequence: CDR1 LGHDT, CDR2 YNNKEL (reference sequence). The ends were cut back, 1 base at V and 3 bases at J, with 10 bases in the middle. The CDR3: CASSQGYRVNQPQHF. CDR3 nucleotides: TGTGCCAGCAGCCAAGGTTACAGGGTCAATCAGCCCCAGCATTTT.

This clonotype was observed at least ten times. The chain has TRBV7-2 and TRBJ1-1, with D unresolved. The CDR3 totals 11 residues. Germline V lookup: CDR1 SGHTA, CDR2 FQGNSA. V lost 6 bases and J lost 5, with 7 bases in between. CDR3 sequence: CASRMGTEAFF. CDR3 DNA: TGTGCCAGCAGGATGGGTACTGAAGCTTTCTTT.

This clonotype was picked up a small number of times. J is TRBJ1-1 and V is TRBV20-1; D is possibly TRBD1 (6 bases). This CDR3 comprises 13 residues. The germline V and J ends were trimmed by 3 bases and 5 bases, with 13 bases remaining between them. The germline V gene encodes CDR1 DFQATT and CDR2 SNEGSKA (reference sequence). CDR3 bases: TGCAGTGCTAGTAGGGGGAAGGGAACTGAAGCTTTCTTT. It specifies CSASRGKGTEAFF.

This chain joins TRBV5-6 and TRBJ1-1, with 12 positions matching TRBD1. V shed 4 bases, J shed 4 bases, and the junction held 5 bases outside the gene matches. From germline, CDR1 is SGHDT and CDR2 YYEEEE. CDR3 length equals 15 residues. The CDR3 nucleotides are TGTGCCAGCAGCCGGGGACAGGGGGCCGGCACTGAAGCTTTCTTT. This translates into CASSRGQGAGTEAFF.

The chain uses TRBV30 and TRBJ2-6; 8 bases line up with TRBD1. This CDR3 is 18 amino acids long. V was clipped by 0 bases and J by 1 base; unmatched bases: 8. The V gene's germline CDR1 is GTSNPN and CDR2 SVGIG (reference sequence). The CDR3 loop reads CAWSVDRGFLSGANVLTF. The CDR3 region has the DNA TGTGCCTGGAGTGTAGACAGGGGATTTTTGTCTGGGGCCAACGTCCTGACTTTC.

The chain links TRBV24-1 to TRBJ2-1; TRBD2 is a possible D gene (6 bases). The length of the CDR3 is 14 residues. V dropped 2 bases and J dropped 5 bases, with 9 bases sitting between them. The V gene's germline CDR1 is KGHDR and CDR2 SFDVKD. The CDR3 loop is CATSDWRGHNEQFF. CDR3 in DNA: TGTGCCACCAGTGATTGGCGGGGTCACAATGAGCAGTTCTTC.